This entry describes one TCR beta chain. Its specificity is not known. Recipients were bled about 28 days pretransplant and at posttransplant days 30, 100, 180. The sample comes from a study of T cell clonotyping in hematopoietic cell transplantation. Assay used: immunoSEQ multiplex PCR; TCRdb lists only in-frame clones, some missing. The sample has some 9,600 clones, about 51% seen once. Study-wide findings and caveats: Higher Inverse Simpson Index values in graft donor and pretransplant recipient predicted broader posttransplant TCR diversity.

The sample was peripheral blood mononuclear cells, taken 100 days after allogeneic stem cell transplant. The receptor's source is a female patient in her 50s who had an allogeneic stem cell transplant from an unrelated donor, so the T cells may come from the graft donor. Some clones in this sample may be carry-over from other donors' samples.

This chain's CDR3 is CASSAGGQAGNTIYF. DNA of the CDR3: TGTGCCAGCAGTGCAGGAGGGCAGGCTGGAAACACCATATATTTT. The chain couples TRBV6-6 to TRBJ1-3; D is ambiguous. The CDR3 is 15 amino acids. Trimming removed 5 bases at V and 2 bases at J, with 13 bases between. CDR1 and CDR2 (germline): MNHNY, SVGAGI (reference sequence).